This TCR beta chain was captured by sequencing in a study of PD-1 blockade in classical Hodgkin lymphoma. Points from the study as a whole: Exclusion applied to patients who initiated nivolumab less than 1 year following ASCT. CD4+ TCR diversity, unlike CD8+, rose significantly by C4D1.

This clone has just a few counts. Antigen unknown. V gave up 5 bases and J gave up 8 bases, with 7 bases separating them. Germline values: CDR1 SEHNR, CDR2 FQNEAQ (reference sequence). The CDR3 loop spans 12 amino acids. Clones were sequenced by immunoSEQ multiplex PCR, and TCRdb holds only the in-frame ones, with some missing. Seen here are about 90,000 clones, 89% observed once, and the top ten hold 9.5% to 12%. Every single patient, without exception, relapsed after autologous stem cell transplantation, and brentuximab vedotin exposure varied. The chain joins TRBV7-9 to TRBJ1-6; no clear D gene. The material sequenced was peripheral blood mononuclear cells (PBMCs), taken before the second cycle of nivolumab. This receptor was taken from a human donor with classical Hodgkin lymphoma. The CDR3 nucleotides read TGTGCCAGCAGCCTAGAGCATTCACCCCTCCACTTT. It encodes CASSLEHSPLHF.